Shown below are 32 T cell receptor beta chains from a single sample sequenced in a study of blood T cell repertoires in COVID-19. Sequencing used immunoSEQ multiplex PCR; TCRdb keeps in-frame clones, though not all of them. The table lists 410,000 or so clones, 70% to 90% of them singletons. Material for sequencing was peripheral blood. These receptors were obtained from a woman between 40 and 50 years old with COVID-19, enrolled during active disease.

This rearrangement joins TRBV28 to TRBJ1-5, with D unclear. Germline CDR1 reads MDHEN; CDR2 reads SYDVKM. The V end was cut by 7 bases, the J end by 5 bases, with 9 bases between. This CDR3 has 12 amino acids. The chain's CDR3 is CASTGLHQPQHF. CDR3 in DNA: TGTGCCAGCACGGGTCTCCATCAGCCCCAGCATTTT.

V is TRBV5-1 and J is TRBJ2-1; D remains ambiguous. The germline V gene encodes CDR1 SGHRS and CDR2 YFSETQ. This CDR3 has 11 amino acids. Deletions cut 0 bases from V and 10 bases from J, with 5 bases between. The CDR3 spells CASSLELEQFF. CDR3 DNA: TGCGCCAGCAGCTTGGAACTGGAGCAGTTCTTC.

This chain uses TRBV25-1 with TRBJ1-1; D gene ambiguous. The V gene's germline CDR1 is MGHDK and CDR2 SYGVNS. V lost 6 bases, J lost 6 bases, and 8 bases lay in between. The CDR3 spans 11 residues. The CDR3 DNA reads as TGTGCCAGCAGCCTATACGCTGAAGCTTTCTTT. Translating gives CASSLYAEAFF.

V gene TRBV4-3 combines with J gene TRBJ2-2; no firm D call. Per germline, CDR1 LGHNA and CDR2 YSLEER. V dropped 0 bases and J dropped 4 bases, with 12 bases sitting between them. The CDR3 contains 16 residues. The CDR3 here is CASSQDPVTTTGELFF. The CDR3 DNA follows: TGCGCCAGCAGCCAAGACCCGGTCACTACCACCGGGGAGCTGTTTTTT.

The chain employs TRBV3-1 (or the pseudogene TRBV3-2) and TRBJ1-1; D gene uncertain. The germline V gene has CDR1 LGHDT and CDR2 YNNKEL (reference sequence). The V gene lost 4 bases and the J gene lost 3 bases, with 9 bases spanning the gap. This CDR3 region has 13 residues. The CDR3 bases are TGTGCCAGCAGCCTAAAAAAGCACACTGAAGCTTTCTTT. Residues: CASSLKKHTEAFF.

This clone was observed once. This chain links TRBV19 with TRBJ1-4, with D unclear. V was cut by 3 bases and J by 8 bases, with 13 bases left in between. Germline-derived CDR1 and CDR2 are LNHDA and SQIVND (reference sequence). The CDR3 covers 14 residues. For the CDR3, the DNA is TGTGCCAGTAGTATCGGCCTGGGAGAGGAAAAACTGTTTTTT. It specifies CASSIGLGEEKLFF.

The chain couples TRBV27 to TRBJ1-1; 7 bases match TRBD1. The CDR3 contains 14 residues. The V gene end was trimmed by 2 bases and the J gene end by 6 bases; junction bases not matched to a gene: 6. CDR1 is MNHEY, CDR2 SMNVEV, per germline (reference sequence). For the CDR3, the DNA is TGTGCCAGCAGTTTAAGTAGGGGGCAAGCTGAAGCTTTCTTT. As protein: CASSLSRGQAEAFF.

This chain links TRBV7-2 with TRBJ1-4; possibly TRBD1 for D (5 bases). The CDR3 has 13 residues. The ends were cut back, 7 bases at V and 6 bases at J, with 12 bases in the middle. CDR1 is SGHTA, CDR2 FQGNSA, per germline. DNA of the CDR3: TGTGCCAGCACCCCAGGGATGGATGAAAAACTGTTTTTT. It encodes CASTPGMDEKLFF.

DNA of the CDR3: TGTGCCAGCAGTGGGACAGGACCTTACGGCTACACCTTC. Its protein product is CASSGTGPYGYTF. V gene TRBV27 combines with J gene TRBJ1-2, with TRBD1 identical over 8 bases. Germline V lookup: CDR1 MNHEY, CDR2 SMNVEV (reference sequence). With 5 bases clipped from V and 8 bases from J, the junction kept 7 bases outside the gene matches. This CDR3 region has 13 residues.

This chain connects TRBV14 to TRBJ2-1; TRBD2 might be the D (5 bases). The CDR3 is 14 amino acids. V was cut by 0 bases and J by 5 bases, with 8 bases left in between. CDR1 and CDR2 (germline): SGHDN, FVKESK. DNA for the CDR3: TGTGCCAGCAGCCAAGATCCCGGGGACAATGAGCAGTTCTTC. Its protein is CASSQDPGDNEQFF.

The chain employs TRBV5-1 and TRBJ2-6; D is ambiguous. Germline values: CDR1 SGHRS, CDR2 YFSETQ. The CDR3 spans 17 residues. Trimming took 4 bases from V and 0 from J, leaving 14 bases between them. In DNA form, the CDR3 reads TGCGCCAGCAGCGCCTCGGTGGGCTACTCTGGGGCCAACGTCCTGACTTTC. Residues: CASSASVGYSGANVLTF.

The V call is TRBV15, the J call TRBJ1-1; 7 nucleotides match TRBD1. With 3 bases clipped from V and 3 bases from J, the junction kept 13 bases outside the gene matches. Germline values: CDR1 LNHNV, CDR2 YYDKDF (reference sequence). This CDR3 comprises 17 residues. The CDR3 sequence: CATSREILGQGDTEAFF. The CDR3 DNA reads as TGTGCCACCAGCAGGGAGATCTTAGGGCAGGGGGACACTGAAGCTTTCTTT. Complete variable domain (other parts from reference TRBV15 and TRBJ1-1): DAMVIQNPRYQVTQFGKPVTLSCSQTLNHNVMYWYQQKSSQAPKLLFHYYDKDFNNEADTPDNFQSRRPNTSFCFLDIRSPGLGDTAMYLCATSREILGQGDTEAFFGQGTRLTVV.

This clone came up once. The chain couples TRBV18 to TRBJ1-1, with D unclear. CDR1 is KGHSH and CDR2 is LQKENI in the germline V gene. The CDR3 is made up of 15 amino acids. The V end was cut by 3 bases, the J end by 3 bases, with 14 bases between. Written as DNA, the CDR3 is TGTGCCAGCTCACCCCGCGGCCGGTGGGACACTGAAGCTTTCTTT. The encoded protein is CASSPRGRWDTEAFF.

The chain combines TRBV5-1 with TRBJ2-1; 10 bases map to TRBD1. V lost 2 bases to trimming and J lost 3 bases; unmatched junction nucleotides: 2. The germline V gene has CDR1 SGHRS and CDR2 YFSETQ. The CDR3 consists of 15 residues. CDR3: CASSLGTGVYNEQFF. In nucleotides, the CDR3 is TGCGCCAGCAGCTTAGGGACAGGGGTCTACAATGAGCAGTTCTTC. The full variable domain, its missing parts supplied by reference TRBV5-1 and TRBJ2-1, is KAGVTQTPRYLIKTRGQQVTLSCSPISGHRSVSWYQQTPGQGLQFLFEYFSETQRNKGNFPGRFSGRQFSNSRSEMNVSTLELGDSALYLCASSLGTGVYNEQFFGPGTRLTVL.

The sample holds a few counts of this clone. This sequence joins TRBV28 and TRBJ1-5, with TRBD1 matching 7 bases. The CDR3 sequence is 16 residues long. With 5 bases clipped from V and 4 bases from J, the junction kept 11 bases outside the gene matches. The germline V gene encodes CDR1 MDHEN and CDR2 SYDVKM. The CDR3 region is CASSQPGQSFNQPQHF. The CDR3 DNA reads TGTGCCAGCAGTCAGCCGGGACAGAGTTTTAATCAGCCCCAGCATTTT. Variable domain in full (rest from reference TRBV28 and TRBJ1-5): DVKVTQSSRYLVKRTGEKVFLECVQDMDHENMFWYRQDPGLGLRLIYFSYDVKMKEKGDIPEGYSVSREKKERFSLILESASTNQTSMYLCASSQPGQSFNQPQHFGDGTRLSIL.

V gene TRBV3-1 (or the pseudogene TRBV3-2) combines with J gene TRBJ1-4, with no clear D. This CDR3 contains 13 residues. CDR1 and CDR2 from the germline V gene are LGHDT and YNNKEL (reference sequence). With 1 base removed from V and 4 bases from J, the gap between germline ends came to 4 bases. The CDR3, as DNA: TGTGCCAGCAGCCAAGGGCTTAATGAAAAACTGTTTTTT. It yields the protein CASSQGLNEKLFF.

The chain joins TRBV5-1 to TRBJ2-7; D is unresolved. CDR1 and CDR2 (germline): SGHRS, YFSETQ. The length of the CDR3 is 14 residues. The V end lost 0 bases, the J end lost 4 bases, and 11 bases lay between the germline ends. CDR3 residues: CASSLDSQYYEQYF. The CDR3 nucleotides read TGCGCCAGCAGCTTGGACAGCCAATATTACGAGCAGTACTTC. Combining the CDR3 with reference TRBV5-1 and TRBJ2-7 gives the whole variable domain KAGVTQTPRYLIKTRGQQVTLSCSPISGHRSVSWYQQTPGQGLQFLFEYFSETQRNKGNFPGRFSGRQFSNSRSEMNVSTLELGDSALYLCASSLDSQYYEQYFGPGTRLTVT.

The genes are TRBV24-1 and TRBJ1-3; D uncertain. Germline V lookup: CDR1 KGHDR, CDR2 SFDVKD. The V end was cut by 4 bases, the J end by 4 bases, with 10 bases between. The CDR3 covers 14 residues. The CDR3 region is CATSDGGAGNTIYF. Written as DNA, the CDR3 is TGTGCCACCAGTGACGGCGGAGCCGGAAACACCATATATTTT.

The rearrangement uses TRBV27 and TRBJ1-5; possible D gene TRBD1, 6 bases. The CDR3 is made up of 19 amino acids. Trimming pared 2 bases from V and 2 bases from J, leaving 22 bases between. CDR1 is MNHEY and CDR2 is SMNVEV in the germline V gene (reference sequence). This CDR3 is CASSLRSGSVGARNQPQHF. The CDR3 bases are TGTGCCAGCAGTTTACGGTCGGGGAGCGTGGGGGCGCGCAATCAGCCCCAGCATTTT.

The chain uses TRBV6-5 and TRBJ1-1; D is undetermined. This CDR3 is 14 amino acids long. V was pared by 0 bases and J by 8 bases, with 13 bases between. CDR1 and CDR2 (germline): MNHEY, SVGAGI. The DNA for the CDR3 is TGTGCCAGCAGTTACTCGAGTCTTCTTCTGGAAGCTTTCTTT. Translating it yields CASSYSSLLLEAFF.

This clone was detected only a few times. The chain recombines TRBV18 with TRBJ2-1; 13 bases are shared with TRBD2. Unmatched junction bases numbered 8, after V lost 9 bases and J lost 0 bases. The CDR3 is made up of 17 amino acids. Germline-derived CDR1 and CDR2 are KGHSH and LQKENI. The CDR3 DNA reads TGTGCCAGTCCACGGGGGACTAGCGGGACCTCCTACAATGAGCAGTTCTTC. Protein product: CASPRGTSGTSYNEQFF. Drawing the rest from reference TRBV18 and TRBJ2-1, the complete variable domain is NAGVMQNPRHLVRRRGQEARLRCSPMKGHSHVYWYRQLPEEGLKFMVYLQKENIIDESGMPKERFSAEFPKEGPSILRIQQVVRGDSAAYFCASPRGTSGTSYNEQFFGPGTRLTVL.

The rearrangement links TRBV2 to TRBJ1-4; D gene uncertain. V lost 6 bases, J lost 7 bases, and 15 bases lay in between. The CDR3 extends over 14 amino acids. Germline values: CDR1 SNHLY, CDR2 FYNNEI. DNA for the CDR3: TGTGCCAGCAGACTAATGATGGATTCTGAAAAACTGTTTTTT. This gives the protein CASRLMMDSEKLFF.

V and J are TRBV6-2 or TRBV6-3 and TRBJ1-5; D uncertain. V was cut by 2 bases and J by 9 bases, with 14 bases left in between. The CDR3 has 14 residues. CDR1 MNHEY and CDR2 SVGEGT come from the germline V gene. CDR3 residues: CASSYDPGYMPQHF. The DNA of the CDR3 is TGTGCCAGCAGTTACGATCCCGGGTATATGCCCCAGCATTTT.

In the case of this clone: The junction departs from germline at one end; a sequencing error may be responsible. The chain recombines TRBV7-7 with TRBJ1-1; 9 positions agree with TRBD1. The CDR3 extends over 13 amino acids. Germline CDR1 and CDR2: SSHAT and FNYEAQ (reference sequence). In DNA form, the CDR3 reads TGTGCTAGCAGCTTTGGACAGGGGACTGAAGCTTTCTTT. Translated: CASSFGQGTEAFF.

The chain uses TRBV7-2 and TRBJ1-1; D unresolved. The CDR3 loop spans 12 amino acids. Germline V gives CDR1 SGHTA, CDR2 FQGNSA. Trimming removed 7 bases from V and 4 bases from J, with 10 bases in between. The CDR3 DNA follows: TGTGCCAGCAAAATTCGTCCCACTGAAGCTTTCTTT. Protein sequence: CASKIRPTEAFF.

The rearrangement links TRBV19 to TRBJ1-1; D is undetermined. The length of the CDR3 is 12 residues. Looked up from germline, CDR1 is LNHDA and CDR2 is SQIVND (reference sequence). Trimming stripped 4 bases from V and 6 bases from J, with 9 bases between. The CDR3 spells CASSSLMAEAFF. CDR3 DNA sequence: TGTGCCAGTAGTAGCCTAATGGCTGAAGCTTTCTTT.

The chain is built from TRBV5-1 and TRBJ1-1; D call uncertain. CDR1 SGHRS and CDR2 YFSETQ come from the germline V gene. The CDR3 runs 12 residues. Between the trimmed V and J ends, which lost 4 bases and 0 bases, there was a span of 4 bases. The CDR3, as DNA: TGCGCCAGCAGCCACATGAACACTGAAGCTTTCTTT. Amino acid sequence: CASSHMNTEAFF.

The rearrangement joins TRBV28 to TRBJ1-2; perhaps TRBD1 as D (6 bases). Germline lookup yields CDR1 MDHEN and CDR2 SYDVKM. The CDR3 is 13 amino acids. Trimming cost V 1 base and J 7 bases, with 10 bases left between them. The CDR3 bases are TGTGCCAGCAGTTTATCACAGGGAACTGGCTACACCTTC. Protein product: CASSLSQGTGYTF.

V and J are TRBV7-9 and TRBJ2-2; 8 bases are a match to TRBD2. Trimming removed 1 base from V and 3 bases from J; junction bases left unmatched: 7. Per germline, CDR1 SEHNR and CDR2 FQNEAQ (reference sequence). This CDR3 has 17 residues. CDR3 loop: CASSLGLAGAYTGELFF. The CDR3 region has the DNA TGTGCCAGCAGCTTAGGGCTAGCGGGCGCGTACACCGGGGAGCTGTTTTTT.

The J gene is TRBJ1-6, the V gene TRBV9; D may be TRBD1 (5 bases). V shed 3 bases and J shed 10 bases, with 14 bases lying between them. The germline V gene has CDR1 SGDLS and CDR2 YYNGEE. This CDR3 has 14 amino acids. CDR3 in amino acids: CASSELPRGSPLHF. CDR3 bases: TGTGCCAGCAGCGAGCTCCCCCGGGGGTCACCCCTCCACTTT.

J is TRBJ1-1 and V is TRBV10-3, with TRBD1 matching 9 bases. The CDR3 runs 14 residues. CDR1 and CDR2 from the germline V gene are ENHRY and SYGVKD. J was trimmed by 3 bases and V by 7 bases; bases with no gene match: 6. CDR3 bases: TGTGCCATCAAAAACGACAGGGGGGACACTGAAGCTTTCTTT. Encoded protein: CAIKNDRGDTEAFF.

J is TRBJ2-5 and V is TRBV15, with TRBD1 matching 7 bases. From germline, CDR1 is LNHNV and CDR2 YYDKDF (reference sequence). CDR3 size: 14 residues. Trimming removed 1 base from V and 7 bases from J; junction bases left unmatched: 6. The CDR3 here is CATSRAQRQGTQYF. CDR3 nucleotide sequence: TGTGCCACCAGCAGAGCGCAACGACAGGGGACCCAGTACTTC.